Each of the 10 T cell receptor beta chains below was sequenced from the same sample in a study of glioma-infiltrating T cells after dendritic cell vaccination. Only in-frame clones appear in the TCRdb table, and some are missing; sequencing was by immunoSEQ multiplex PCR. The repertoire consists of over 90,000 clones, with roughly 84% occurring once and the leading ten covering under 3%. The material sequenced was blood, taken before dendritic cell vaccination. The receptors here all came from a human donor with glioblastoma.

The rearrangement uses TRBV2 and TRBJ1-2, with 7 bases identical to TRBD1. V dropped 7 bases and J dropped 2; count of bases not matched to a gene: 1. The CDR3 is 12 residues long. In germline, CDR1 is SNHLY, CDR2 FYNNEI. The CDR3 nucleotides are TGTGCCAGCACGGGACAGAACTATGGCTACACCTTC. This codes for CASTGQNYGYTF.

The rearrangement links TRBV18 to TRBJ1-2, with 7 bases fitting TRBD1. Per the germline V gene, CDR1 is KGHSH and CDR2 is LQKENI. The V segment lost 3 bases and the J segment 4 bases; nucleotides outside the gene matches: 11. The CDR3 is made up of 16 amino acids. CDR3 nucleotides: TGTGCCAGCTCACCGTGGGGAAACAGGGGAGGCTATGGCTACACCTTC. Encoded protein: CASSPWGNRGGYGYTF.

For the CDR3, the DNA is TGTGCCAGGGCACTAGCGGGGGGGAGCAACGAGCAGTACTTC. Translating it yields CARALAGGSNEQYF. V usage is TRBV2 and J usage is TRBJ2-5, with 13 bases that match TRBD2. The last part of the DNA fits TRBJ2-7 better; the J call may be wrong. CDR3 length equals 14 residues. The V gene's germline CDR1 is SNHLY and CDR2 FYNNEI.

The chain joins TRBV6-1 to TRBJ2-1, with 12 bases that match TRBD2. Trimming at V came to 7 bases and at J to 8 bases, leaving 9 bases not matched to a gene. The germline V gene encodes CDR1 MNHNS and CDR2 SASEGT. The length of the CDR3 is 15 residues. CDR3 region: CASTSTSGSIHEQFF. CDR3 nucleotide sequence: TGTGCCAGCACCTCGACTAGCGGGAGCATCCATGAGCAGTTCTTC.

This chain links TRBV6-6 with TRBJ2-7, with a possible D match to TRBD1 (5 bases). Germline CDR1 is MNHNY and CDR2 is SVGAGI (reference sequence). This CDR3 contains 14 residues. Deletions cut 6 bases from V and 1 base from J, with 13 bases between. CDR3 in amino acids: CASSPRAESYEQYF. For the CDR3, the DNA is TGTGCCAGCAGCCCCAGGGCGGAGTCCTACGAGCAGTACTTC.

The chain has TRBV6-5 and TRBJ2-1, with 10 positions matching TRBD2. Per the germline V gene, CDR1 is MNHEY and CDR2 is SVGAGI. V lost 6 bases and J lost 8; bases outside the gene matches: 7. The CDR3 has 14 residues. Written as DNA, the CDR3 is TGTGCCAGCAGCCGACTAGCGGGTCTCGATGAGCAGTTCTTC. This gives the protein CASSRLAGLDEQFF.

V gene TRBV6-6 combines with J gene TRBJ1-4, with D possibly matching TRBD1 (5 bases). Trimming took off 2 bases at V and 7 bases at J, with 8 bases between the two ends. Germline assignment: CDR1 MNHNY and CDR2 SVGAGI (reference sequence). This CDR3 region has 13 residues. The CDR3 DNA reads TGTGCCAGCAGTTACGTGACAGTTGAAAAACTGTTTTTT. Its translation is CASSYVTVEKLFF.

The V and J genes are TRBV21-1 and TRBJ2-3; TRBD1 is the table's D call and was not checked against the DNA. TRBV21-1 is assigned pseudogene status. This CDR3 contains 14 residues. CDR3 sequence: CASTETGEGDTQYF. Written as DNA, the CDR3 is TGTGCCAGCACCGAGACAGGGGAAGGGGATACGCAGTATTTT.

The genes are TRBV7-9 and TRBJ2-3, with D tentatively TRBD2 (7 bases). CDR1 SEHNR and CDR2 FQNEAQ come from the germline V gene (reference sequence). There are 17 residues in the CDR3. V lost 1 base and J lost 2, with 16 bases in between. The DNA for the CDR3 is TGTGCCAGCAGCTTAGAGTATCCGGGGGGCCCCACAGATACGCAGTATTTT. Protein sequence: CASSLEYPGGPTDTQYF.

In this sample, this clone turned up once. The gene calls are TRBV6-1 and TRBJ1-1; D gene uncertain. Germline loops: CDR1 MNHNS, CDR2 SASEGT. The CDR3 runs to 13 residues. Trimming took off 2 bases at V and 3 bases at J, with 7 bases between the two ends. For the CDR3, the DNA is TGTGCCAGCAGTGAAAGGGAGTACACTGAAGCTTTCTTT. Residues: CASSEREYTEAFF.